The following is a T cell receptor (beta chain) sequence with its context. The entry originates in a study of beta chain features in type 1 diabetes. For the study at large: Sorted cells examined across all samples numbered 85 million to 130 million.

Cells sorted by CD45RO/CCR7/CD25/CD127/CD95/CD27 comprised CD4+ naive, central memory, regulatory and stem cell-like memory cells. V was trimmed by 0 bases and J by 6 bases, leaving 12 bases between them. There are 14 residues in the CDR3. Germline V lookup: CDR1 SGHRS, CDR2 YFSETQ. Sequenced material consisted of expressed TCRB transcripts (all of the isolated RNA was reverse transcribed). TCRdb's copy holds only in-frame clones and misses some; the assay was immunoSEQ multiplex PCR. The sample holds 200,000 to 300,000 clones, 27% seen once. The origin of this receptor is a man under 40 in good health. The chain employs TRBV5-1 and TRBJ1-2; tentatively, D is TRBD1 (5 bases). What was sequenced was central memory CD4+ T cells from blood. The CDR3 reads CASSLDPGRNGYTF. DNA for the CDR3: TGCGCCAGCAGCTTGGATCCAGGGCGTAATGGCTACACCTTC.